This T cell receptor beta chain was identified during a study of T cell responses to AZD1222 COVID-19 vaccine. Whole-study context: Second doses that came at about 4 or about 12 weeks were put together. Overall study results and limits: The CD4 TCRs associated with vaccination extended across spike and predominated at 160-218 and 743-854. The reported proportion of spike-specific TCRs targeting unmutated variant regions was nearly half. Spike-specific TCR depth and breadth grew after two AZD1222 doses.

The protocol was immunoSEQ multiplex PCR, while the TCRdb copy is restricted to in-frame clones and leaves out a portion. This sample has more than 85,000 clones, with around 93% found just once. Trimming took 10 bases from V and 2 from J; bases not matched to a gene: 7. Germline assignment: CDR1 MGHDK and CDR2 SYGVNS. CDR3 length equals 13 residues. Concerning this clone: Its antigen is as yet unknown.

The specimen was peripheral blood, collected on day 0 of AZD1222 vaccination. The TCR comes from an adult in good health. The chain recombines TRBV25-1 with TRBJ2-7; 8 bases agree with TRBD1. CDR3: CANWDRLTYEQYF. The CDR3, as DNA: TGTGCCAACTGGGACAGGTTAACCTACGAGCAGTACTTC.